One and the same sample provided the 14 T cell receptor beta chains below, sequenced in a study of cytomegalovirus exposure and HLA in healthy donors. The PCR had 60 Vbeta and 13 Jbeta primers. Assay: immunoSEQ multiplex PCR; the TCRdb copy retains only in-frame clones and omits some. The repertoire holds about 200,000 clones, with roughly 74% as singletons. Sequencing was carried out using PBMCs. The receptors here all came from a woman aged 25-40 years in good health and CMV-seronegative.

The chain employs TRBV7-3 and TRBJ2-1; tentatively, D is TRBD2 (7 bases). Between the trimmed V and J ends, which lost 3 bases and 4 bases, there was a span of 13 bases. Germline CDR1 and CDR2: SGHTA and FQGTGA. The CDR3 runs to 15 residues. The chain's CDR3 is CASSLSRGAYNEQFF. DNA for the CDR3: TGTGCCAGCAGCTTGTCCCGGGGGGCGTACAATGAGCAGTTCTTC. The full variable domain, completed using reference TRBV7-3 and TRBJ2-1, is GAGVSQTPSNKVTEKGKYVELRCDPISGHTALYWYRQSLGQGPEFLIYFQGTGAADDSGLPNDRFFAVRPEGSVSTLKIQRTERGDSAVYLCASSLSRGAYNEQFFGPGTRLTVL.

This rearrangement joins TRBV7-9 to TRBJ2-1; 11 bases are a match to TRBD1. Trimming at V came to 5 bases and at J to 2 bases, leaving 5 bases not matched to a gene. The CDR3 totals 16 residues. Germline assignment: CDR1 SEHNR and CDR2 FQNEAQ (reference sequence). CDR3 DNA: TGTGCCAGCAGCGGGGGGACAGGGGGGGCCTACAATGAGCAGTTCTTC. This codes for CASSGGTGGAYNEQFF.

This clone occurred a few times. V and J are TRBV29-1 and TRBJ2-3, with TRBD1 matching over 10 bases. The CDR3 extends over 16 amino acids. Germline CDR1 and CDR2: SQVTM and ANQGSEA. Unmatched junction bases numbered 7, after V lost 0 bases and J lost 4 bases. In DNA form, the CDR3 reads TGCAGCGTTGAAGAAAGGGGGACAGGGGTGGCAGATACGCAGTATTTT. Translation: CSVEERGTGVADTQYF.

The V and J genes are TRBV5-1 and TRBJ2-3; no clear D. The CDR3 spans 13 residues. The germline CDR1 and CDR2 sequences are SGHRS and YFSETQ. V dropped 1 base and J dropped 6 bases, with 9 bases sitting between them. The CDR3 nucleotides read TGCGCCAGCAGCTTGTCCCAGGTGGATACGCAGTATTTT. Protein: CASSLSQVDTQYF.

The sample holds a few counts of this clone. This chain uses TRBV5-6 with TRBJ2-3, with 9 bases that match TRBD1. This CDR3 has 16 amino acids. Unmatched junction bases numbered 6, after V lost 1 base and J lost 3 bases. Germline V lookup: CDR1 SGHDT, CDR2 YYEEEE. The CDR3 spells CASSLLRDRETDTQYF. The CDR3 region has the DNA TGTGCCAGCAGCTTGCTAAGGGACAGGGAAACAGATACGCAGTATTTT. Together with reference TRBV5-6 and TRBJ2-3, the CDR3 gives the full variable domain: DAGVTQSPTHLIKTRGQQVTLRCSPKSGHDTVSWYQQALGQGPQFIFQYYEEEERQRGNFPDRFSGHQFPNYSSELNVNALLLGDSALYLCASSLLRDRETDTQYFGPGTRLTVL.

This chain uses TRBV19 with TRBJ1-1, with TRBD1 identical over 7 bases. Germline CDR1 is LNHDA and CDR2 is SQIVND (reference sequence). This CDR3 has 14 residues. Trimming removed 5 bases from V and 2 bases from J; junction bases left unmatched: 5. CDR3 amino acids: CASSERQGNTEAFF. CDR3 in DNA: TGTGCCAGTAGTGAACGACAGGGAAACACTGAAGCTTTCTTT.

The genes are TRBV28 and TRBJ2-2; 15 bases are shared with TRBD2. CDR3 size: 19 residues. Germline assignment: CDR1 MDHEN and CDR2 SYDVKM. The V segment lost 7 bases and the J segment 7 bases; nucleotides outside the gene matches: 16. CDR3 in DNA: TGTGCCAGCACCCTAGTTTGGAGGACTAGCGGGAGGGCCAACGGGGAGCTGTTTTTT. This gives the protein CASTLVWRTSGRANGELFF.

The rearrangement joins TRBV19 to TRBJ1-5; 10 bases map to TRBD1. The CDR3 spans 14 residues. Germline lookup yields CDR1 LNHDA and CDR2 SQIVND (reference sequence). V was clipped by 10 bases and J by 7 bases; unmatched bases: 10. CDR3 region: CAISLTGGRQPQHF. The CDR3, as DNA: TGTGCCATCTCGTTGACAGGGGGCAGGCAGCCCCAGCATTTT.

The chain is built from TRBV6-5 and TRBJ2-7, with a weak D call TRBD2 (6 bases). Germline V gene lookup returns CDR1 MNHEY and CDR2 SVGAGI. This CDR3 is 13 amino acids long. V lost 2 bases and J lost 6, with 11 bases in between. This CDR3 reads CASSYERRGEQYF. The CDR3 bases are TGTGCCAGCAGTTACGAGCGGAGGGGCGAGCAGTACTTC.

This chain uses TRBV11-2 with TRBJ2-7; no definite D call. This CDR3 region has 11 residues. Trimming took off 2 bases at V and 4 bases at J, with 3 bases between the two ends. The germline gives CDR1 SGHAT, CDR2 FQNNGV. The CDR3: CASSLQYEQYF. The CDR3 DNA follows: TGTGCCAGCAGCTTACAATACGAGCAGTACTTC. Variable domain in full (rest from reference TRBV11-2 and TRBJ2-7): EAGVAQSPRYKIIEKRQSVAFWCNPISGHATLYWYQQILGQGPKLLIQFQNNGVVDDSQLPKDRFSAERLKGVDSTLKIQPAKLEDSAVYLCASSLQYEQYFGPGTRLTVT.

CDR3 residues: CASSLLTSGPNYEQYF. In DNA form, the CDR3 reads TGTGCCAGCAGCCTGCTGACTAGCGGGCCAAACTACGAGCAGTACTTC. The genes are TRBV7-9 and TRBJ2-7, with 10 bases matching TRBD2. The CDR3 runs to 16 residues. With 5 bases clipped from V and 3 bases from J, the junction kept 10 bases outside the gene matches. Per germline, CDR1 SEHNR and CDR2 FQNEAQ (reference sequence).

The table lists this clone with a count of one. The chain carries TRBV12-5 and TRBJ1-3; 7 bases are a match to TRBD1. Germline lookup yields CDR1 LGHNT and CDR2 FRNRAP. Trimming removed 1 base from V and 16 bases from J; junction bases left unmatched: 7. The length of the CDR3 is 12 residues. CDR3 sequence: CASGLDIRDSYF. The CDR3 coding sequence is TGTGCTAGTGGTTTGGACATCCGGGACAGTTATTTT. Full variable domain (outside the CDR3, taken from reference TRBV12-5 and TRBJ1-3): DARVTQTPRHKVTEMGQEVTMRCQPILGHNTVFWYRQTMMQGLELLAYFRNRAPLDDSGMPKDRFSAEMPDATLATLKIQPSEPRDSAVYFCASGLDIRDSYFGEGSWLTVV.

There are a few counts of this clone. The genes are TRBV13 and TRBJ2-5; 7 bases agree with TRBD1. V lost 4 bases, J lost 4 bases, and 15 bases stayed unmatched. The CDR3 sequence is 17 residues long. From germline, CDR1 is PRHDT and CDR2 FYEKMQ (reference sequence). CDR3 sequence reads: CASSYTRDRLLLETQYF. CDR3 DNA: TGTGCCAGCAGCTATACTAGGGACAGACTCTTGTTAGAGACCCAGTACTTC.

The genes are TRBV7-9 and TRBJ2-2, with D maybe TRBD2 (6 bases). CDR3 length: 14 amino acids. Germline CDR1 and CDR2: SEHNR and FQNEAQ (reference sequence). CDR3 in amino acids: CSPGALGSTGELFF. The CDR3 region has the DNA TGTTCCCCGGGAGCTTTGGGTTCCACCGGGGAGCTGTTTTTT.